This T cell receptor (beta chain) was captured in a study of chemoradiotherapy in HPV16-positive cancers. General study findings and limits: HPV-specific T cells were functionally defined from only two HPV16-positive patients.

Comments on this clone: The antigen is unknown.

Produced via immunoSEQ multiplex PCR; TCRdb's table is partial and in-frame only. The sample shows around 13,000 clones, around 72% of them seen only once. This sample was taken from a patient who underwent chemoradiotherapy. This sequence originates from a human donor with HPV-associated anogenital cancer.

As DNA, the CDR3 is TGTGCCAGCAGTGACTCGTGGGGCGCGAACACTGAAGCTTTCTTT. It specifies CASSDSWGANTEAFF. This chain links TRBV6-4 with TRBJ1-1; weak D call: TRBD1 (5 bases). Trimming took 0 bases from V and 1 from J, leaving 9 bases between them. Germline loops: CDR1 MRHNA, CDR2 SNTAGT. CDR3 size: 15 residues.